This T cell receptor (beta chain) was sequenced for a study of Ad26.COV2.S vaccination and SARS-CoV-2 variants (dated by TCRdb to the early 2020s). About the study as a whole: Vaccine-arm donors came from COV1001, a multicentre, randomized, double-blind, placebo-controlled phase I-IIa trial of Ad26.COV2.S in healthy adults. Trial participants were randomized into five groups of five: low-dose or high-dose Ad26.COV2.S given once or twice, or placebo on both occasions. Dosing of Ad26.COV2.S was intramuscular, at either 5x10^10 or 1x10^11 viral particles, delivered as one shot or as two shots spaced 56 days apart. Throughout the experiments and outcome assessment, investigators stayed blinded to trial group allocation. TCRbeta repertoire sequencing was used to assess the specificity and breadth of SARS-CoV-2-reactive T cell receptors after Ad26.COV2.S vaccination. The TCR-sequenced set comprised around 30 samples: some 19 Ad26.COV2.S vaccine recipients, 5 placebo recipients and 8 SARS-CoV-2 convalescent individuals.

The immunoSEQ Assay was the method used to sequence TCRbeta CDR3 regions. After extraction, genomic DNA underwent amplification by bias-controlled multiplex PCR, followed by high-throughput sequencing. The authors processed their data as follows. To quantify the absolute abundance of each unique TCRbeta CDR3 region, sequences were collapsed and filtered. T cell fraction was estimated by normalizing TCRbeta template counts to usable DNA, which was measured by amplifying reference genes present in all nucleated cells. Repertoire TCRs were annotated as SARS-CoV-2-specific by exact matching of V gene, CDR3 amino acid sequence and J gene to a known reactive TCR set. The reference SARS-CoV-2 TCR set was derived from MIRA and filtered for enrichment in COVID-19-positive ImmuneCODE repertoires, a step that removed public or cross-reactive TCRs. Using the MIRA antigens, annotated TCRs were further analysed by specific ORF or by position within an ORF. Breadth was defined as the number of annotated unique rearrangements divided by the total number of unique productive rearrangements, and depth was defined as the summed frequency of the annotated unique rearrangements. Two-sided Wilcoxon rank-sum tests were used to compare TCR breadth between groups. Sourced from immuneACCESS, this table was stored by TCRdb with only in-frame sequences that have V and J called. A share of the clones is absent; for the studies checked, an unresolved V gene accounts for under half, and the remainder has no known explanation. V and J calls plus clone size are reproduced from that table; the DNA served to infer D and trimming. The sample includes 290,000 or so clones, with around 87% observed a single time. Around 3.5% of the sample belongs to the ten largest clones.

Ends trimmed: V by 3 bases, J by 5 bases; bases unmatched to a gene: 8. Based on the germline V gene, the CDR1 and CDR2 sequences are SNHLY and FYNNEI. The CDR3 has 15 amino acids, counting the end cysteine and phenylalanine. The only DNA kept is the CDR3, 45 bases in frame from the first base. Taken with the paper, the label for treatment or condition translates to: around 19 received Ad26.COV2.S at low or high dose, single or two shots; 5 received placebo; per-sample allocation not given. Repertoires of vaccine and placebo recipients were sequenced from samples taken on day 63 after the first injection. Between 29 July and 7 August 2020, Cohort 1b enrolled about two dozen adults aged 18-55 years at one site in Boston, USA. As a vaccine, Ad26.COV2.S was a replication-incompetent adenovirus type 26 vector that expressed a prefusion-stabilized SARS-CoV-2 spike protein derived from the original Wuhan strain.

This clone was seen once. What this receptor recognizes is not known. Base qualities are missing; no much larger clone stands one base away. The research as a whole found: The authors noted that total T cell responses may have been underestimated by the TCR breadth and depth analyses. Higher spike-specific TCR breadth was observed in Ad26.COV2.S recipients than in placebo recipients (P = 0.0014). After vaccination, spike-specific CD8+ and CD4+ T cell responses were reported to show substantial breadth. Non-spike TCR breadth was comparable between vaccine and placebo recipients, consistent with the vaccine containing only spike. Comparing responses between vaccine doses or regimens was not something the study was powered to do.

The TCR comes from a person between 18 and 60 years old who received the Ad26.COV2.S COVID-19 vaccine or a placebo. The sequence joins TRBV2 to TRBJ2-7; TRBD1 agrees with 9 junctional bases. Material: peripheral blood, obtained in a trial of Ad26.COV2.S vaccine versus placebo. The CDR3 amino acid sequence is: CASSDTGGNGNEQYF. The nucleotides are TGTGCCAGCAGTGATACAGGGGGCAATGGAAACGAGCAGTACTTC. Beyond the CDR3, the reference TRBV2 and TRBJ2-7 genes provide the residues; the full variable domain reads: EPEVTQTPSHQVTQMGQEVILRCVPISNHLYFYWYRQILGQKVEFLVSFYNNEISEKSEIFDDQFSVERPDGSNFTLKIRSTKLEDSAMYFCASSDTGGNGNEQYFGPGTRLTVT.